These 16 T cell receptor beta chains share one sample of origin, sequenced in a study of blood T cell repertoires in COVID-19. Measured with immunoSEQ multiplex PCR; TCRdb has only the in-frame clones, and not every one. The data contain approximately 170,000 clones, about four fifths of them singletons. Sample: PBMCs or T cells enriched from blood (not recorded which). Source of these receptors: a man aged 50 or older who had recovered from COVID-19.

This chain joins TRBV6-2 or TRBV6-3 and TRBJ1-2; a weak D match, TRBD1 (6 bases). Trimming stripped 5 bases from V and 1 base from J, with 29 bases between. The germline V gene has CDR1 MNHEY and CDR2 SVGEGT. This CDR3 is built from 20 residues. The CDR3 spells CASSHGPDSFGTAFNYGYTF. CDR3 bases: TGTGCCAGCAGTCACGGACCGGACAGTTTCGGTACGGCCTTTAACTATGGCTACACCTTC.

This clone was seen a few times. The chain combines TRBV7-2 with TRBJ2-2; 12 bases match TRBD2. This CDR3 has 18 residues. Germline-derived CDR1 and CDR2 are SGHTA and FQGNSA. V lost 5 bases and J lost 6; bases outside the gene matches: 13. This CDR3 is CASSAIGLAGGKAGELFF. CDR3 DNA: TGTGCCAGCAGCGCCATCGGGCTAGCGGGGGGGAAGGCCGGGGAGCTGTTTTTT.

CDR3 nucleotides: TGCAGTGCTAGAATCTCTTATGAGCAGTACTTC. This encodes CSARISYEQYF. The chain uses TRBV20-1 and TRBJ2-7; no definite D call. The CDR3 has 11 residues. Germline lookup yields CDR1 DFQATT and CDR2 SNEGSKA (reference sequence). The V and J ends lost 2 bases and 7 bases respectively, with 9 bases between them.

The chain links TRBV27 to TRBJ2-1; 7 positions match TRBD1. The length of the CDR3 is 14 residues. V was clipped by 6 bases and J by 1 base; unmatched bases: 3. CDR1 MNHEY and CDR2 SMNVEV come from the germline V gene (reference sequence). The chain's CDR3 is CASSWGQSYNEQFF. Written as DNA, the CDR3 is TGTGCCAGCAGCTGGGGACAGTCCTACAATGAGCAGTTCTTC.

This chain uses TRBV7-2 with TRBJ2-7; tentative D call: TRBD1 (5 bases). The CDR3 consists of 14 residues. The V gene's germline CDR1 is SGHTA and CDR2 FQGNSA. Trimming pared 1 base from V and 3 bases from J, leaving 10 bases between. The CDR3 DNA follows: TGTGCCAGCAGCTTAGGGGGCCAGATCTACGAGCAGTACTTC. This sequence encodes CASSLGGQIYEQYF. Full variable domain (remainder filled in from reference TRBV7-2 and TRBJ2-7): GAGVSQSPSNKVTEKGKDVELRCDPISGHTALYWYRQSLGQGLEFLIYFQGNSAPDKSGLPSDRFSAERTGGSVSTLTIQRTQQEDSAVYLCASSLGGQIYEQYFGPGTRLTVT.

This CDR3 reads CASSPRTVHYGYTF. The CDR3 coding sequence is TGTGCCAGCAGCCCCCGGACAGTACACTATGGCTACACCTTC. V and J are TRBV7-9 and TRBJ1-2; D is perhaps TRBD1 (6 bases). This CDR3 spans 14 amino acids. Deletions cut 5 bases from V and 3 bases from J, with 13 bases between. Germline V lookup: CDR1 SEHNR, CDR2 FQNEAQ (reference sequence).

The gene calls are TRBV19 and TRBJ1-1; D may be TRBD1 (5 bases). The CDR3 contains 14 residues. Per the germline V gene, CDR1 is LNHDA and CDR2 is SQIVND (reference sequence). Trimming left V 7 bases short and J 3 bases short, with 15 bases between. DNA of the CDR3: TGTGCCAGTAAACGGGGGTACTCGGACACTGAAGCTTTCTTT. This sequence encodes CASKRGYSDTEAFF.

The chain links TRBV5-5 to TRBJ1-4, with 7 bases lining up with TRBD1. Unmatched junction bases numbered 5, after V lost 4 bases and J lost 8 bases. Germline assignment: CDR1 SGHKS and CDR2 YYEKEE (reference sequence). The CDR3 is made up of 13 amino acids. CDR3 bases: TGTGCCAGCAGCCCCGGGACAGTAGAAAAACTGTTTTTT. Translated, it gives CASSPGTVEKLFF.

This clone was observed a handful of times. The chain is built from TRBV27 and TRBJ1-5; D unclear. Germline lookup yields CDR1 MNHEY and CDR2 SMNVEV (reference sequence). V lost 6 bases and J lost 4, with 19 bases in between. The CDR3 extends over 16 amino acids. The CDR3 nucleotides are TGTGCCAGCAGGCCAGGAGGTACCTACAATAATCAGCCCCAGCATTTT. Its translation is CASRPGGTYNNQPQHF.

This chain connects TRBV10-2 to TRBJ2-3; 9 nucleotides agree with TRBD1. Germline V gene lookup returns CDR1 WSHSY and CDR2 SAAADI. The ends lost 5 bases at V and 3 bases at J; junction bases unmatched: 6. The CDR3 has 15 amino acids. CDR3 amino acids: CASSPRDRVTDTQYF. CDR3 DNA sequence: TGCGCCAGCAGTCCCCGGGACAGGGTTACAGATACGCAGTATTTT.

This clone was seen just once. The chain links TRBV10-2 to TRBJ2-1, with 9 bases identical to TRBD2. The V and J ends lost 3 bases and 2 bases, in that order; junction bases with no gene match: 5. From germline, CDR1 is WSHSY and CDR2 SAAADI. The CDR3 is 16 amino acids. The CDR3 nucleotides are TGCGCCAGCAGTGACACCGGGACTAGCACCTACAATGAGCAGTTCTTC. Protein product: CASSDTGTSTYNEQFF.

The gene calls are TRBV6-5 and TRBJ2-2; D possibly corresponds to TRBD2 (5 bases). CDR3 size: 15 residues. The germline CDR1 and CDR2 sequences are MNHEY and SVGAGI. The V end was cut by 7 bases, the J end by 5 bases, with 17 bases between. The CDR3 coding sequence is TGTGCCAGCATTAGGCGGGTTTGGGAGACCGGGGAGCTGTTTTTT. Translated, it gives CASIRRVWETGELFF.

The genes are TRBV7-9 and TRBJ2-7; 7 positions match TRBD1. CDR1 SEHNR and CDR2 FQNEAQ come from the germline V gene (reference sequence). The V segment lost 5 bases and the J segment 2 bases; nucleotides outside the gene matches: 3. This CDR3 region has 13 residues. Here the CDR3 reads CASSPTGTYEQYF. The CDR3, as DNA: TGTGCCAGCAGCCCGACAGGGACCTACGAGCAGTACTTC.

Turning to this clone: The junction shows a germline mismatch at one end, possibly a read error. The V call is TRBV7-7, the J call TRBJ1-6; 8 nucleotides agree with TRBD1. Germline CDR1 reads SSHAT; CDR2 reads FNYEAQ (reference sequence). The CDR3 covers 16 residues. The DNA for the CDR3 is TGTGCTAGCAGCCACCGGACAGGGTACGGTAATTCACCCCTCCACTTT. This gives the protein CASSHRTGYGNSPLHF.

The J gene is TRBJ2-3, the V gene TRBV7-3, with D maybe TRBD2 (5 bases). The V and J ends lost 4 bases and 0 bases respectively, with 14 bases between them. Germline V gene lookup returns CDR1 SGHTA and CDR2 FQGTGA. The CDR3 sequence is 16 residues long. CDR3 sequence: CASSSASSPSTDTQYF. CDR3 DNA sequence: TGTGCCAGCAGCTCCGCCTCTAGCCCTAGCACAGATACGCAGTATTTT.

V usage is TRBV7-9 and J usage is TRBJ2-7; 8 bases line up with TRBD1. The CDR3 has 15 residues. V shed 2 bases and J 3 bases; nucleotides not matched to a gene: 6. CDR1 SEHNR and CDR2 FQNEAQ come from the germline V gene (reference sequence). The CDR3 DNA sequence: TGTGCCAGCAGCTTACCCGGGGGACAGGTCTACGAGCAGTACTTC. This encodes CASSLPGGQVYEQYF.